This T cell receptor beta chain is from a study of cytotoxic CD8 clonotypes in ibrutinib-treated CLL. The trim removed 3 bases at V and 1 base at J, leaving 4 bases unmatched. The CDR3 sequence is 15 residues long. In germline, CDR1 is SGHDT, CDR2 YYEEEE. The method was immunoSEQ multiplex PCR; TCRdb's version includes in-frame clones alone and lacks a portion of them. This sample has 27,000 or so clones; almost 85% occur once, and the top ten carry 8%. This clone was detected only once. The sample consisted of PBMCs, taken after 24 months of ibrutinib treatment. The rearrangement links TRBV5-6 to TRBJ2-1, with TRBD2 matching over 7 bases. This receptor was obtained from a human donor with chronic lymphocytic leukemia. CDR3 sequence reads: CASSSLADSYNEQFF. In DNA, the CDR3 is TGTGCCAGCAGCTCGCTAGCGGATTCCTACAATGAGCAGTTCTTC.